The sequence of this T cell receptor beta chain was determined in a study of T cell responses to AZD1222 COVID-19 vaccine. Study conclusions and caveats: Compared with day 0, the breadth and depth of the Spike-specific TCR repertoire rose significantly after two doses of AZD1222. There were vaccine-associated CD4 TCRs across spike, dominant at 160-218 and 743-854.

The protocol was immunoSEQ multiplex PCR, while the TCRdb copy is restricted to in-frame clones and leaves out a portion. The table lists 70,000 to 100,000 clones, 90% to 95% of them singletons. This clone was observed once. Its target is unknown. The germline V and J ends were trimmed by 4 bases and 2 bases, with 7 bases remaining between them. This CDR3 region has 13 residues. Germline V gives CDR1 SNHLY, CDR2 FYNNEI. Sample: peripheral blood, taken 28 days after the second AZD1222 dose. This TCR was recovered from an adult who received the AZD1222 COVID-19 vaccine. This rearrangement joins TRBV2 to TRBJ2-3; D perhaps matches TRBD2 (6 bases). This chain's CDR3 is CASSAGDTDTQYF. The CDR3 DNA reads TGTGCCAGCAGTGCGGGGGACACAGATACGCAGTATTTT.